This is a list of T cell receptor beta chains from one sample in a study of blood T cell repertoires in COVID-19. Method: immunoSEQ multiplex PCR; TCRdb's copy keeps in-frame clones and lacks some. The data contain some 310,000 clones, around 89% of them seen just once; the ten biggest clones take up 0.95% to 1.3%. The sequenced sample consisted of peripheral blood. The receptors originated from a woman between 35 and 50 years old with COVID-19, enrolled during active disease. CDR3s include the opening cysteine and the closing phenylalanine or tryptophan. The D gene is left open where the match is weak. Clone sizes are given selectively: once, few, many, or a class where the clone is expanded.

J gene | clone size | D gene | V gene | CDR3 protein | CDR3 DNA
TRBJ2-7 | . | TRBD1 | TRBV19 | CASSIGKVKDRAHEQYF | TGTGCCAGTAGTATTGGCAAGGTGAAAGACAGGGCCCACGAGCAGTACTTC
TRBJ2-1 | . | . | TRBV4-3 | CASSQDGLTYNEQFF | TGCGCCAGCAGCCAAGACGGGTTAACCTACAATGAGCAGTTCTTC
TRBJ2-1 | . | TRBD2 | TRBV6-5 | CASGERGRNEQFF | TGTGCCAGCGGGGAGCGGGGTAGGAATGAGCAGTTCTTC
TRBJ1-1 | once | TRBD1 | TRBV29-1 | CSVRFGQGAEAFF | TGCAGCGTTCGATTTGGGCAGGGGGCTGAAGCTTTCTTT
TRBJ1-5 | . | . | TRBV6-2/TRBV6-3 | CASSYPGSNQPQHF | TGTGCCAGCAGTTATCCGGGTAGCAATCAGCCCCAGCATTTT
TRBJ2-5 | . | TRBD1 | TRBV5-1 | CASSLAGQGNQETQYF | TGCGCCAGCAGCTTGGCCGGACAGGGAAACCAAGAGACCCAGTACTTC
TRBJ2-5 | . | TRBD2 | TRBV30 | CAWSRGRTSGGSQETQYF | TGTGCCTGGAGCAGGGGGCGGACTAGCGGGGGGTCGCAAGAGACCCAGTACTTC
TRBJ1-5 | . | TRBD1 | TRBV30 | CAWSGTGGFRFQPQHF | TGTGCCTGGAGTGGGACAGGGGGCTTTAGGTTTCAGCCCCAGCATTTT
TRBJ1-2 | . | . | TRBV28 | CASSLVGGLGGYTF | TGTGCCAGCAGTTTAGTGGGAGGGTTGGGTGGCTACACCTTC
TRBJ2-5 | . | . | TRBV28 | CASSHRGGTQYF | TGTGCCAGCAGTCACAGGGGGGGGACCCAGTACTTC
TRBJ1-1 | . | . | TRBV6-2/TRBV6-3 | CASSYSYPDTEAFF | TGTGCCAGCAGTTACTCGTACCCGGACACTGAAGCTTTCTTT
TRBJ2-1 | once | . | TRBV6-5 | CASTGSYRVNEQFF | TGTGCCAGCACGGGGTCTTACAGGGTGAATGAGCAGTTCTTC
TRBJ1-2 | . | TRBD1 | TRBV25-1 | CASSGGQGPSYGYTF | TGTGCCAGCAGTGGGGGACAGGGACCCTCCTATGGCTACACCTTC
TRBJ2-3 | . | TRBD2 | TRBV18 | CASSPGTSGSLDTQYF | TGTGCCAGCTCACCGGGGACTAGTGGCAGCCTAGATACGCAGTATTTT
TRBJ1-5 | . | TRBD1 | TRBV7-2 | CASSSRPGQGLVQPQHF | TGTGCCAGCAGCTCCAGACCAGGACAGGGGCTGGTTCAGCCCCAGCATTTT
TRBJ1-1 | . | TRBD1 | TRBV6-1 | CASSEGDSYAEAFF | TGTGCCAGCAGTGAAGGGGACAGTTACGCTGAAGCTTTCTTT
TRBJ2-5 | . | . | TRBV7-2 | CASSEMGGETQYF | TGTGCCAGCAGCGAGATGGGGGGAGAGACCCAGTACTTC
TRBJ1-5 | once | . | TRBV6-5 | CASRLSNQPQHF | TGTGCCAGCAGACTGAGCAATCAGCCCCAGCATTTT
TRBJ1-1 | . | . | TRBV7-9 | CASSSTLEGKRTEAFF | TGTGCCAGCAGCTCAACCCTTGAGGGAAAAAGGACTGAAGCTTTCTTT
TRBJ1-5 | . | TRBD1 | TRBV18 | CASSLSTGNQPQHF | TGTGCCAGCTCACTTTCGACAGGGAATCAGCCCCAGCATTTT
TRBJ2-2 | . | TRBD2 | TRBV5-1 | CASSLAGLAGPGELFF | TGCGCCAGCAGCTTGGCGGGACTAGCGGGTCCCGGGGAGCTGTTTTTT
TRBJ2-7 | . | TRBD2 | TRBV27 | CASRTGTSDLYEQYF | TGTGCCAGCAGAACCGGGACTAGCGATCTCTACGAGCAGTACTTC
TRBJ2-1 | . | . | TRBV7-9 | CASSFEEISEQFF | TGTGCCAGCAGCTTTGAGGAAATATCTGAGCAGTTCTTC
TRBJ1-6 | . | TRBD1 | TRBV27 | CASSRTGDSPLHF | TGTGCCAGCAGTCGGACAGGGGATTCACCCCTCCACTTT
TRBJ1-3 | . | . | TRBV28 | CASSSDTLRNTIYF | TGTGCCAGCAGTTCGGACACTTTAAGAAACACCATATATTTT
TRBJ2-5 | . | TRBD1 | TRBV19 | CASSRDRQETQYF | TGTGCCAGTAGTAGGGACAGGCAAGAGACCCAGTACTTC
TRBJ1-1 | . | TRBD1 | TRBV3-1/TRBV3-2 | CASSRSTGGTEAFF | TGTGCCAGCAGCCGGAGTACAGGGGGCACTGAAGCTTTCTTT
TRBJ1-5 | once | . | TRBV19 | CASRNRAQQPQHF | TGTGCCAGTAGAAACAGGGCCCAACAGCCCCAGCATTTT
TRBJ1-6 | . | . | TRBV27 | CATRRVADNSPLHF | TGTGCCACCAGGAGGGTGGCGGATAATTCACCCCTCCACTTT
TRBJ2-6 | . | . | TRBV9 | CASSPYVALQGSPKVTGANVLTF | TGTGCCAGCAGCCCTTACGTAGCTCTTCAGGGATCCCCGAAAGTCACTGGGGCCAACGTCCTGACTTTC
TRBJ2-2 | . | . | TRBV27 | CASSLSPPGTYTGELFF | TGTGCCAGCAGTTTATCGCCCCCCGGGACTTACACCGGGGAGCTGTTTTTT
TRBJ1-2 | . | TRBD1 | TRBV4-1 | CASSPSPAGQGIDGYTF | TGCGCCAGCAGCCCTTCCCCGGCCGGACAGGGGATAGATGGCTACACCTTC
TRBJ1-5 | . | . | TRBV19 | CASSTTGSNQPQHF | TGTGCCAGCAGTACTACCGGGAGCAATCAGCCCCAGCATTTT
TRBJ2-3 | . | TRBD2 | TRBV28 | CASSLGVHSRTSGDAGTDTQYF | TGTGCCAGCAGTTTGGGGGTCCATTCAAGGACTAGCGGGGACGCGGGCACAGATACGCAGTATTTT
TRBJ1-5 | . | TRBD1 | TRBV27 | CASSHRQGLGSQPQHF | TGTGCCAGCAGTCACAGACAGGGTTTGGGGAGTCAGCCCCAGCATTTT
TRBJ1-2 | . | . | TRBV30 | CAWSPGTKLFF | TGTGCCTGGAGTCCCGGGACAAAGCTTTTCTTC
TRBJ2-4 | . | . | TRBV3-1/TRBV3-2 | CASSLQGIQYF | TGTGCCAGCAGCCTCCAGGGCATCCAGTACTTC
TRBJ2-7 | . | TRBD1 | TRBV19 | CASSIDRTGRSWGF | TGTGCCAGTAGTATAGATCGGACAGGACGGTCGTGGGGATTC
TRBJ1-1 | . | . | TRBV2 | CASSEASGTEAFF | TGTGCCAGCAGTGAAGCCTCGGGCACTGAAGCTTTCTTT
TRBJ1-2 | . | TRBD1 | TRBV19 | CASSLMTGERGYTF | TGTGCCAGTAGTCTTATGACAGGGGAAAGGGGCTACACCTTC
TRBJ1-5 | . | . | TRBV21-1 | CASRGPRGEYSNQPQHF | TGTGCCAGCAGAGGACCTAGGGGTGAGTATAGCAATCAGCCCCAGCATTTT
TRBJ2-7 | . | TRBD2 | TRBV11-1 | CASSLALAGSTEQYF | TGTGCCAGCAGCTTAGCACTAGCGGGGTCAACTGAGCAGTACTTC
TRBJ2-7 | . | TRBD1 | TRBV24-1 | CATSDLVDRGKQYF | TGTGCCACCAGTGATTTGGTGGACAGGGGTAAGCAGTACTTC
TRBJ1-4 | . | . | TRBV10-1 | CASSESTFDSDQKSTNEKLFF | TGCGCCAGCAGTGAGTCGACATTCGACAGCGACCAAAAGTCAACTAATGAAAAACTGTTTTTT
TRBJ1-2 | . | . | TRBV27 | CATGENYGYTF | TGTGCCACAGGGGAGAACTATGGCTACACCTTC
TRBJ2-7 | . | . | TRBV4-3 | CASSQVAGPSSYEQYF | TGCGCCAGCAGCCAAGTGGCGGGGCCGAGCTCCTACGAGCAGTACTTC
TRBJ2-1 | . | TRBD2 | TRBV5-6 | CASSLELAGASYNEQFF | TGTGCCAGCAGCTTGGAACTAGCGGGAGCTAGCTACAATGAGCAGTTCTTC
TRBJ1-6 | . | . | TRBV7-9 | CASSLGGTRNSPLHF | TGTGCCAGCAGCCTGGGGGGGACCAGAAATTCACCCCTCCACTTT
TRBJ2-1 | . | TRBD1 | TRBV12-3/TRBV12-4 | CASSLAIQGAKFF | TGTGCCAGCAGTTTGGCCATCCAGGGGGCAAAGTTCTTC
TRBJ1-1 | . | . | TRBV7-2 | CASSLRWNTEAFF | TGTGCCAGCAGCCTCCGGTGGAACACTGAAGCTTTCTTT
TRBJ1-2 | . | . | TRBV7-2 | CAWQGRAPNYGYTF | TGTGCCTGGCAGGGTAGGGCCCCTAACTATGGCTACACCTTC
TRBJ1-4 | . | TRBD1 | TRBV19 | CASSGTGQGPNEKLFF | TGTGCCAGTAGTGGAACGGGACAGGGGCCTAATGAAAAACTGTTTTTT
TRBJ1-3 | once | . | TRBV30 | CAWSAGSSSGNTIYF | TGTGCCTGGAGTGCCGGGAGCAGCTCTGGAAACACCATATATTTT
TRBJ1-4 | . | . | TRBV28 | CASSSRAGTNEKLFF | TGTGCCAGCAGTTCCCGGGCAGGGACTAATGAAAAACTGTTTTTT
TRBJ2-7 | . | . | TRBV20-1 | CSASGEKALIFYEQYF | TGCAGTGCTAGTGGGGAGAAGGCCTTAATTTTTTACGAGCAGTACTTC